This T cell receptor beta chain was found in a study of cytomegalovirus exposure and HLA in healthy donors. Study-level points and caveats: Later on, analysis showed that most CMV-associated TCR beta chains appeared to be HLA-restricted. Among TCR beta chains, those listed as cytomegalovirus-associated numbered about 160. Earlier results showed most TCR beta V segments being productive about 87% or about 30% of the time.

The sample holds a few counts of this clone. No antigen is known for it. Germline V gene sequence: CDR1 SGHDT, CDR2 YYEEEE. There are 16 residues in the CDR3. V gave up 0 bases and J gave up 0 bases, with 7 bases separating them. Sampled while nominally healthy, donors likely had unrecorded immune exposures. The PCR contained 60 Vbeta and 13 Jbeta primers. Data came from immunoSEQ multiplex PCR; TCRdb stores just in-frame clones and leaves some out. Seen here are tens of thousands of clones, 70% to 85% observed once, and the top ten hold around 1.9%. The chain employs TRBV5-6 and TRBJ2-6; the D gene is possibly TRBD2 (5 bases). The sequenced material came from PBMCs. The sequence derives from a young man in good health and CMV-seronegative. The CDR3 loop is CASSLAGGSGANVLTF. The CDR3 nucleotides read TGTGCCAGCAGCTTGGCCGGAGGCTCTGGGGCCAACGTCCTGACTTTC.